This T cell receptor beta chain was sequenced for a study of blood T cell repertoires in COVID-19. Study summary: Both acute and convalescent COVID-19 samples were obtained from the United States, Italy and Spain. In each case, the material was cDNA or gDNA derived from T cells, B-cell-depleted T cells, or PBMCs.

Only in-frame clones appear in the TCRdb table, and some are missing; sequencing was by immunoSEQ multiplex PCR. The profile shows about 160,000 clones, roughly 84% of them singletons. Germline assignment: CDR1 MDHEN and CDR2 SYDVKM. After removal of 7 bases from V and 8 bases from J, the junction contained 6 bases not matched to a gene. The CDR3 totals 12 residues. The source is an elderly woman with active or convalescent COVID-19. The sequenced material came from peripheral blood. This rearrangement joins TRBV28 to TRBJ1-2; TRBD1 aligns across 8 bases. The CDR3 spells CASKDRARGYTF. The CDR3 region has the DNA TGTGCCAGCAAGGACAGGGCGAGGGGCTACACCTTC.